The rows below give T cell receptor beta chains drawn from one sample of a study of blood T cell repertoires in COVID-19. The table came from immunoSEQ multiplex PCR; TCRdb's copy has only in-frame clones and leaves some out. This table holds 200,000 to 250,000 clones, approximately 91% found once. Sequencing was carried out using peripheral blood. The receptors were sampled from a young man with COVID-19, enrolled during active disease. The conserved cysteine and the conserved F or W are not part of the CDR3 here. Not all rows give a size; the values are once, few, many and, for expanded clones, a class.

.,TRBV7-3,TRBJ1-6,ASSRDSRNSPLH
once,TRBV2,TRBJ1-5,ASSEVGSYSNQPQH
.,TRBV4-1,TRBJ2-5,ASSHRPGTGRGETQY
.,TRBV7-7,TRBJ2-2,ASSLGQGYGELF
.,TRBV14,TRBJ1-2,ASSPRTGDGYT
.,TRBV19,TRBJ1-6,ASSPDRVNSPLH
few,TRBV7-6,TRBJ1-3,ASSPRQGGSGNTIY
once,TRBV11-3,TRBJ1-1,ASSSSQGETEAF
.,TRBV10-3,TRBJ1-6,AISESEDSPLH
.,TRBV5-5,TRBJ2-5,ASSLWTGHETQY
.,TRBV28,TRBJ1-3,ASSSQVHSGNTIY
.,TRBV5-1,TRBJ2-7,AKGRTYEQY